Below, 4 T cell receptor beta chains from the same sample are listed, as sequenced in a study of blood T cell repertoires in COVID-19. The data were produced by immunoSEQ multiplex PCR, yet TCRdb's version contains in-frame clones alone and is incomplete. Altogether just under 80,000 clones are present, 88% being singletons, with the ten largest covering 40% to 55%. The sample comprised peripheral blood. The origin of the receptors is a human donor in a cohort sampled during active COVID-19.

The CDR3 nucleotides read TGTGCCAGCAGCTTCACAGGGGACTACGAGCAGTACTTC. It translates to CASSFTGDYEQYF. The chain employs TRBV5-6 and TRBJ2-7; 7 bases align to TRBD1. V was clipped by 2 bases and J by 3 bases; unmatched bases: 2. This CDR3 has 13 residues. Germline values: CDR1 SGHDT, CDR2 YYEEEE.

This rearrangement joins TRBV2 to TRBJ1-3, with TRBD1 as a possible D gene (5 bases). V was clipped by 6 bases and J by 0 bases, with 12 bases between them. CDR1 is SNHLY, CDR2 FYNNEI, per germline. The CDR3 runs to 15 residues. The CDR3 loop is CASSEGLISGNTIYF. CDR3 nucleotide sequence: TGTGCCAGCAGCGAGGGACTTATCTCTGGAAACACCATATATTTT.

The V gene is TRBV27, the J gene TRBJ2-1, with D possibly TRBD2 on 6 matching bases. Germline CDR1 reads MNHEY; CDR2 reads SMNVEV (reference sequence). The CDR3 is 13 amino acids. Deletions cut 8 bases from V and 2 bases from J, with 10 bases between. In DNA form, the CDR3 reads TGTGCCAGCGGGGGGAGCGCCTACAATGAGCAGTTCTTC. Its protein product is CASGGSAYNEQFF.

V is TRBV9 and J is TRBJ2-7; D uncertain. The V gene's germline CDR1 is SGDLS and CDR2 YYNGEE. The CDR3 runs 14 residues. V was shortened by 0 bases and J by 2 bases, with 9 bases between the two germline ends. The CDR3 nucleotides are TGTGCCAGCAGCGTAGCTAGTGGCCCCTACGAGCAGTACTTC. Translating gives CASSVASGPYEQYF.